The 14 T cell receptor beta chains given below trace back to one sample, sequenced in a study of Ad26.COV2.S vaccination and SARS-CoV-2 variants. Treatment given: roughly 18 received Ad26.COV2.S at low or high dose, single or two shots; about 5 received placebo; per-sample allocation not given. Sampling occurred on day 63 after the first vaccine or placebo injection. Clones were sequenced by immunoSEQ multiplex PCR, and TCRdb holds only the in-frame ones, with some missing. This table has about 460,000 clones, 80% to 90% appearing once. Source: peripheral blood, taken in a trial of Ad26.COV2.S vaccine versus placebo. Source of these receptors: a person between 18 and 59 years old who received the Ad26.COV2.S COVID-19 vaccine or a placebo.

In this sample, this clone turned up once. The V call is TRBV7-3, the J call TRBJ1-4; D gene unclear. Germline V gives CDR1 SGHTA, CDR2 FQGTGA. This CDR3 region has 17 residues. V dropped 0 bases and J dropped 0 bases, with 11 bases sitting between them. CDR3: CASSLTVSLATNEKLFF. CDR3 bases: TGTGCCAGCAGCTTAACGGTGAGCCTCGCAACTAATGAAAAACTGTTTTTT.

The chain uses TRBV7-2 and TRBJ2-5; D might be TRBD2 (6 bases). Per the germline V gene, CDR1 is SGHTA and CDR2 is FQGNSA. The CDR3 extends over 15 amino acids. V gave up 4 bases and J gave up 2 bases, with 14 bases separating them. The CDR3 bases are TGTGCCAGCAGCTCTCAGACTAGTAGACAAGAGACCCAGTACTTC. Its protein product is CASSSQTSRQETQYF.

The chain carries TRBV11-2 and TRBJ1-4, with D hard to call. Germline values: CDR1 SGHAT, CDR2 FQNNGV. V lost 4 bases and J 5 bases, leaving 17 bases between the germline ends. This CDR3 is 16 amino acids long. CDR3 in DNA: TGTGCCAGCAGCTCGACCCCGGGCAGGATAAATGAAAAACTGTTTTTT. Translating it yields CASSSTPGRINEKLFF. Based on the CDR3 plus reference TRBV11-2 and TRBJ1-4, the full variable domain is EAGVAQSPRYKIIEKRQSVAFWCNPISGHATLYWYQQILGQGPKLLIQFQNNGVVDDSQLPKDRFSAERLKGVDSTLKIQPAKLEDSAVYLCASSSTPGRINEKLFFGSGTQLSVL.

The chain is built from TRBV6-5 and TRBJ1-2, with D hard to call. The CDR3 runs 15 residues. CDR1 is MNHEY and CDR2 is SVGAGI in the germline V gene. V lost 2 bases, J lost 4 bases, and 14 bases lay in between. The CDR3 sequence: CASSYAGGSGYGYTF. The CDR3 DNA sequence: TGTGCCAGCAGTTACGCTGGAGGGAGTGGCTATGGCTACACCTTC.

The chain is built from TRBV19 and TRBJ1-1; 7 bases are shared with TRBD1. The V gene end was trimmed by 3 bases and the J gene end by 5 bases; junction bases not matched to a gene: 12. The germline gives CDR1 LNHDA, CDR2 SQIVND (reference sequence). The CDR3 has 16 residues. The CDR3 nucleotides are TGTGCCAGTAGTATGGAGCTGGGGACAGCCAGGACTGAAGCTTTCTTT. This sequence encodes CASSMELGTARTEAFF.

The genes are TRBV4-3 and TRBJ2-1, with 7 bases lining up with TRBD2. This CDR3 contains 14 residues. The junction had 2 bases not matched to a gene; V was cut back by 0 bases and J by 6 bases. From germline, CDR1 is LGHNA and CDR2 YSLEER. The CDR3 reads CASSQDWTSNEQFF. CDR3 DNA sequence: TGCGCCAGCAGCCAAGATTGGACTAGCAATGAGCAGTTCTTC.

The chain employs TRBV3-1 (or the pseudogene TRBV3-2) and TRBJ1-2, with a possible D match to TRBD1 (6 bases). The CDR3 has 14 residues. CDR1 and CDR2 from the germline V gene are LGHDT and YNNKEL (reference sequence). Trimming removed 1 base at V and 4 bases at J, with 10 bases between. The CDR3 coding sequence is TGTGCCAGCAGCCAAGGGACGACAGGCTATGGCTACACCTTC. Translated, it gives CASSQGTTGYGYTF.

The V call is TRBV29-1, the J call TRBJ2-7; 11 positions agree with TRBD2. Germline CDR1 is SQVTM and CDR2 is ANQGSEA. The length of the CDR3 is 13 residues. V shed 5 bases, J shed 5 bases, and the junction held 5 bases outside the gene matches. Written as DNA, the CDR3 is TGCAGCGTTTCTAGCGGGAGGACCCACGAGCAGTACTTC. It specifies CSVSSGRTHEQYF.

This chain joins TRBV6-6 and TRBJ1-2; maybe TRBD1 (6 bases). V was pared by 6 bases and J by 1 base, with 12 bases between. CDR1 MNHNY and CDR2 SVGAGI come from the germline V gene (reference sequence). The CDR3 loop spans 14 amino acids. In DNA, the CDR3 is TGTGCCAGCAGGGCAGGACAGCTTAACTATGGCTACACCTTC. Translating gives CASRAGQLNYGYTF.

The V gene is TRBV28, the J gene TRBJ2-3, with 8 bases lining up with TRBD1. This CDR3 has 18 residues. CDR1 and CDR2 (germline): MDHEN, SYDVKM. The trim removed 5 bases at V and 4 bases at J, leaving 17 bases unmatched. CDR3 DNA: TGTGCCAGCAGTGGTCGGGACGTGACAGGGGTTTGGGCAGATACGCAGTATTTT. Protein sequence: CASSGRDVTGVWADTQYF. Based on the CDR3 plus reference TRBV28 and TRBJ2-3, the full variable domain is DVKVTQSSRYLVKRTGEKVFLECVQDMDHENMFWYRQDPGLGLRLIYFSYDVKMKEKGDIPEGYSVSREKKERFSLILESASTNQTSMYLCASSGRDVTGVWADTQYFGPGTRLTVL.

Only a few counts were recorded for this clone. V usage is TRBV11-2 and J usage is TRBJ2-7; D gene uncertain. Germline V CDR1 and CDR2: SGHAT, FQNNGV. V was shortened by 1 base and J by 4 bases, with 5 bases between the two germline ends. The CDR3 is 12 residues long. CDR3 in amino acids: CASSLAPYEQYF. CDR3 coding DNA: TGTGCCAGCAGCTTAGCCCCGTACGAGCAGTACTTC.

The rearrangement uses TRBV5-1 and TRBJ2-3; D is perhaps TRBD2 (6 bases). The CDR3 extends over 15 amino acids. CDR1 SGHRS and CDR2 YFSETQ come from the germline V gene. V was trimmed by 4 bases and J by 2 bases, leaving 14 bases between them. Here the CDR3 reads CASSPGVGFTDTQYF. Here the CDR3 DNA reads TGCGCCAGCAGCCCGGGGGTGGGATTCACAGATACGCAGTATTTT.

This rearrangement joins TRBV7-2 to TRBJ1-2; no clear D. Germline V gives CDR1 SGHTA, CDR2 FQGNSA. Trimming took 3 bases from V and 6 from J, leaving 8 bases between them. The CDR3 spans 12 residues. As DNA, the CDR3 is TGTGCCAGCAGCTTTATTGACCATGGCTACACCTTC. This encodes CASSFIDHGYTF.

The J gene is TRBJ2-7, the V gene TRBV6-5; D is perhaps TRBD2 (7 bases). Trimming cost V 4 bases and J 7 bases, with 17 bases left between them. CDR1 MNHEY and CDR2 SVGAGI come from the germline V gene. The CDR3 has 14 amino acids. Written as DNA, the CDR3 is TGTGCCAGCAGTTTGCGGGGGCTTCCTAGTGAGCAGTACTTC. Encoded protein: CASSLRGLPSEQYF.